What follows are 10 T cell receptor beta chains derived from one specimen sequenced in a study of blood T cell repertoires in COVID-19. Produced via immunoSEQ multiplex PCR; TCRdb's table is partial and in-frame only. The sample shows fewer than 90,000 clones, roughly 96% of them seen only once. Material: peripheral blood. The receptor set was obtained from a human donor with active COVID-19. The donor label of this sample is uncertain.

The V gene is TRBV3-1 (or the pseudogene TRBV3-2), the J gene TRBJ2-4; a possible D gene is TRBD2 (6 bases). Germline V CDR1 and CDR2: LGHDT, YNNKEL (reference sequence). V lost 4 bases and J 7 bases, leaving 11 bases between the germline ends. The CDR3 runs 13 residues. The CDR3 spells CASSPPSGNIQYF. DNA for the CDR3: TGTGCCAGCAGCCCCCCCAGCGGGAACATTCAGTACTTC.

This chain joins TRBV11-3 and TRBJ2-2; 11 bases line up with TRBD1. This CDR3 region has 17 residues. Trimming took 5 bases from V and 3 from J; bases not matched to a gene: 8. The germline V gene has CDR1 SGHNT and CDR2 YENEEA. CDR3 region: CASSPRTGGFDTGELFF. The CDR3, as DNA: TGTGCCAGCAGCCCCCGGACAGGGGGCTTCGACACCGGGGAGCTGTTTTTT.

This chain joins TRBV5-1 and TRBJ2-3, with 7 bases identical to TRBD1. CDR1 is SGHRS and CDR2 is YFSETQ in the germline V gene. CDR3 length equals 16 residues. V lost 4 bases to trimming and J lost 0 bases; unmatched junction nucleotides: 8. CDR3 sequence (DNA): TGCGCCAGCAGCAGGAGGACAGGCCCAAGCACAGATACGCAGTATTTT. Translation gives CASSRRTGPSTDTQYF.

The chain carries TRBV12-3 or TRBV12-4 and TRBJ2-1; 10 bases agree with TRBD2. V dropped 7 bases and J dropped 7; count of bases not matched to a gene: 4. CDR3 length: 13 residues. DNA of the CDR3: TGTGCCAGCACAGCGGGGGGGCTGAATGAGCAGTTCTTC. As protein: CASTAGGLNEQFF.

This clone was detected only once. The chain employs TRBV5-1 and TRBJ2-6, with 8 nucleotides matching TRBD1. CDR1 and CDR2 from the germline V gene are SGHRS and YFSETQ. The CDR3 extends over 19 amino acids. J lost 0 bases, V lost 0 bases, and 8 bases had no gene match. CDR3 loop: CASSLEGAGGFSGANVLTF. Here the CDR3 DNA reads TGCGCCAGCAGCTTGGAGGGGGCAGGGGGCTTCTCTGGGGCCAACGTCCTGACTTTC.

This clone was detected once. The chain employs TRBV11-2 and TRBJ2-5; TRBD1 matches 7 bases. Germline V gene data show CDR1 as SGHAT and CDR2 as FQNNGV. J was trimmed by 2 bases and V by 5 bases; bases with no gene match: 5. There are 14 residues in the CDR3. This chain's CDR3 is CASSLGQRQETQYF. CDR3 DNA sequence: TGTGCCAGCAGCCTGGGACAGAGACAAGAGACCCAGTACTTC.

The chain couples TRBV7-2 to TRBJ1-5; 8 nucleotides align to TRBD1. J gave up 8 bases and V 5 bases, and 8 bases lay outside the gene matches. Germline assignment: CDR1 SGHTA and CDR2 FQGNSA. This CDR3 has 14 residues. CDR3 residues: CASSDRGSVEPQHF. The CDR3 DNA is TGTGCCAGCAGCGACAGGGGCAGCGTAGAGCCCCAGCATTTT.

The rearrangement joins TRBV5-4 to TRBJ2-6; possible D gene TRBD2, 6 bases. The V and J ends lost 2 bases and 0 bases respectively, with 6 bases between them. Germline CDR1 reads SGHNT; CDR2 reads YYREEE (reference sequence). This CDR3 is 15 amino acids long. The CDR3 DNA reads as TGTGCCAGCAGCTTCGGGGGCTCTGGGGCCAACGTCCTGACTTTC. This gives the protein CASSFGGSGANVLTF.

The CDR3 DNA is TGTGCCAGTACCCCAGGTACCTCTAACTATGGCTACACCTTC. Encoded protein: CASTPGTSNYGYTF. The chain has TRBV19 and TRBJ1-2; unclear D gene. Germline V CDR1 and CDR2: LNHDA, SQIVND (reference sequence). V was cut by 7 bases and J by 0 bases, with 12 bases left in between. The CDR3 has 14 amino acids.

The V gene is TRBV21-1, the J gene TRBJ2-1; the D call in the table, TRBD1, was not verified against the DNA. TRBV21-1 is listed as a pseudogene. This CDR3 has 17 residues. The DNA of the CDR3 is TGTGCCAGCAGCAAGGGGCTCTTGGTTTATTCCTACAATGAGCAGTTCTTC. Its protein product is CASSKGLLVYSYNEQFF.